This is a list of T cell receptor beta chains from one sample in a study of cytomegalovirus exposure and HLA in healthy donors. The table came from immunoSEQ multiplex PCR; TCRdb's copy has only in-frame clones and leaves some out. Among about 200,000 clones, roughly 72% were seen once, and the ten largest hold 1.5% to 2%. Sequenced sample: PBMCs. These receptors were taken from a man aged 25 to 45 in good health and CMV-seronegative. Each CDR3 is given with its conserved first and last residue. A D gene is named only where the DNA matches it firmly. Clone size is given for some rows only: seen once, a few or many times, or a class if the clone is expanded.

D gene: NA; V gene: TRBV5-1; clone size: few; J gene: TRBJ2-7; CDR3 length: 15; CDR3 protein: CASSSEGSTGSEQYF; CDR3 DNA: TGCGCCAGCAGCTCCGAAGGATCCACAGGGAGCGAGCAGTACTTC
D gene: NA; V gene: TRBV18; clone size: NA; J gene: TRBJ1-6; CDR3 length: 17; CDR3 protein: CASSPLPDSVYNSPLHF; CDR3 DNA: TGTGCCAGCTCACCCCTACCGGACAGCGTCTATAATTCACCCCTCCACTTT
D gene: TRBD1; V gene: TRBV5-1; clone size: NA; J gene: TRBJ2-1; CDR3 length: 11; CDR3 protein: CASRQGNEQFF; CDR3 DNA: TGCGCCAGCAGACAGGGGAATGAGCAGTTCTTC
D gene: NA; V gene: TRBV20-1; clone size: NA; J gene: TRBJ1-2; CDR3 length: 11; CDR3 protein: CSAAGSWSYTF; CDR3 DNA: TGCAGTGCAGCGGGGAGCTGGAGCTACACCTTC
D gene: TRBD2; V gene: TRBV11-2; clone size: NA; J gene: TRBJ2-7; CDR3 length: 17; CDR3 protein: CASSDYAGASGLYEQYF; CDR3 DNA: TGTGCCAGCAGTGACTACGCAGGAGCTAGCGGGCTCTACGAGCAGTACTTC
D gene: TRBD2; V gene: TRBV2; clone size: NA; J gene: TRBJ2-7; CDR3 length: 18; CDR3 protein: CASSDPLWQTSGPYEQYF; CDR3 DNA: TGTGCCAGCAGTGACCCACTTTGGCAGACTAGCGGACCCTACGAGCAGTACTTC
D gene: NA; V gene: TRBV14; clone size: NA; J gene: TRBJ1-1; CDR3 length: 14; CDR3 protein: CASSHPQGAVEAFF; CDR3 DNA: TGTGCCAGCAGCCATCCCCAAGGGGCAGTTGAAGCTTTCTTT
D gene: NA; V gene: TRBV19; clone size: NA; J gene: TRBJ1-5; CDR3 length: 13; CDR3 protein: CASIGRGDQPQHF; CDR3 DNA: TGTGCCAGTATAGGCAGGGGAGATCAGCCCCAGCATTTT
D gene: NA; V gene: TRBV30; clone size: NA; J gene: TRBJ1-1; CDR3 length: 14; CDR3 protein: CAWSPFQPGAEAFF; CDR3 DNA: TGTGCCTGGAGTCCATTCCAACCCGGGGCTGAAGCTTTCTTT
D gene: NA; V gene: TRBV6-1; clone size: few; J gene: TRBJ1-2; CDR3 length: 14; CDR3 protein: CASSRAGSAYGYTF; CDR3 DNA: TGTGCCAGCAGCCGAGCCGGGTCCGCCTATGGCTACACCTTC
D gene: TRBD1; V gene: TRBV28; clone size: few; J gene: TRBJ2-1; CDR3 length: 15; CDR3 protein: CASSTDRGPINEQFF; CDR3 DNA: TGTGCCAGCAGCACGGACAGGGGGCCTATCAATGAGCAGTTCTTC
D gene: NA; V gene: TRBV6-1; clone size: once; J gene: TRBJ2-7; CDR3 length: 14; CDR3 protein: CASTQGPASYEQYF; CDR3 DNA: TGTGCCAGCACCCAGGGGCCAGCCTCCTACGAGCAGTACTTC
D gene: NA; V gene: TRBV2; clone size: NA; J gene: TRBJ2-5; CDR3 length: 13; CDR3 protein: CASSEMPRSAQYF; CDR3 DNA: TGTGCCAGCAGCGAAATGCCGAGATCGGCCCAGTACTTC
D gene: NA; V gene: TRBV19; clone size: NA; J gene: TRBJ1-1; CDR3 length: 17; CDR3 protein: CASKYSSYRRRGTEAFF; CDR3 DNA: TGTGCCAGTAAATACTCCTCATACAGGCGGAGGGGCACTGAAGCTTTCTTT
D gene: TRBD2; V gene: TRBV4-1; clone size: NA; J gene: TRBJ2-7; CDR3 length: 16; CDR3 protein: CASSKGRASGNYEQYF; CDR3 DNA: TGCGCCAGCAGCAAGGGGCGGGCTAGCGGAAACTACGAGCAGTACTTC
D gene: NA; V gene: TRBV6-5; clone size: NA; J gene: TRBJ2-1; CDR3 length: 13; CDR3 protein: CASSQGYYNEQFF; CDR3 DNA: TGTGCCAGCAGCCAGGGGTACTACAATGAGCAGTTCTTC
D gene: TRBD1; V gene: TRBV5-1; clone size: NA; J gene: TRBJ1-1; CDR3 length: 14; CDR3 protein: CASSTDRGLTEAFF; CDR3 DNA: TGCGCCAGCAGCACGGACAGGGGGCTCACTGAAGCTTTCTTT
D gene: TRBD2; V gene: TRBV28; clone size: NA; J gene: TRBJ2-1; CDR3 length: 15; CDR3 protein: CASSQTSGSDNEQFF; CDR3 DNA: TGTGCCAGCAGCCAGACTAGCGGGAGCGACAATGAGCAGTTCTTC
D gene: TRBD1; V gene: TRBV6-4; clone size: NA; J gene: TRBJ2-3; CDR3 length: 14; CDR3 protein: CASSDTGGTDTQYF; CDR3 DNA: TGTGCCAGCAGTGACACAGGGGGCACAGATACGCAGTATTTT
D gene: NA; V gene: TRBV28; clone size: once; J gene: TRBJ1-5; CDR3 length: 15; CDR3 protein: CASSPLRGSNQPQHF; CDR3 DNA: TGTGCCAGCAGTCCATTACGGGGGAGCAATCAGCCCCAGCATTTT
D gene: NA; V gene: TRBV18; clone size: NA; J gene: TRBJ1-1; CDR3 length: 13; CDR3 protein: CASSPAQNTEAFF; CDR3 DNA: TGTGCCAGCTCACCAGCACAGAACACTGAAGCTTTCTTT
D gene: TRBD2; V gene: TRBV5-1; clone size: NA; J gene: TRBJ2-1; CDR3 length: 15; CDR3 protein: CASSLGAGVKNEQFF; CDR3 DNA: TGCGCCAGCAGCTTGGGGGCGGGAGTCAAGAATGAGCAGTTCTTC
D gene: TRBD1; V gene: TRBV25-1; clone size: NA; J gene: TRBJ2-2; CDR3 length: 16; CDR3 protein: CASSDPDRGLIGELFF; CDR3 DNA: TGTGCCAGCAGTGACCCGGACAGGGGGCTGATCGGGGAGCTGTTTTTT
D gene: NA; V gene: TRBV10-1; clone size: NA; J gene: TRBJ2-1; CDR3 length: 15; CDR3 protein: CASTPGIEGYNEQFF; CDR3 DNA: TGCGCCAGCACCCCGGGGATAGAGGGTTACAATGAGCAGTTCTTC
D gene: TRBD2; V gene: TRBV19; clone size: NA; J gene: TRBJ2-7; CDR3 length: 15; CDR3 protein: CASAGIGSGSHEQYF; CDR3 DNA: TGTGCCAGTGCCGGAATTGGTAGCGGGAGCCACGAGCAGTACTTC
D gene: TRBD1; V gene: TRBV27; clone size: NA; J gene: TRBJ2-4; CDR3 length: 14; CDR3 protein: CASSSFGQAATASF; CDR3 DNA: TGTGCCAGCAGCTCCTTCGGACAGGCCGCTACCGCCTCCTTC
D gene: NA; V gene: TRBV30; clone size: few; J gene: TRBJ1-2; CDR3 length: 14; CDR3 protein: CASPTGNPPDGYTF; CDR3 DNA: TGTGCCTCTCCAACGGGGAACCCTCCGGATGGCTACACCTTC
D gene: TRBD1; V gene: TRBV9; clone size: once; J gene: TRBJ2-5; CDR3 length: 15; CDR3 protein: CASSTGTAKGETQYF; CDR3 DNA: TGTGCCAGCAGTACCGGGACAGCCAAAGGGGAGACCCAGTACTTC
D gene: TRBD1; V gene: TRBV19; clone size: NA; J gene: TRBJ2-3; CDR3 length: 13; CDR3 protein: CASSFQAGGTQYF; CDR3 DNA: TGTGCCAGTAGTTTTCAAGCAGGGGGAACGCAGTATTTT
D gene: NA; V gene: TRBV7-9; clone size: NA; J gene: TRBJ1-6; CDR3 length: 16; CDR3 protein: CASSPSGVLNNSPLHF; CDR3 DNA: TGTGCCAGCAGCCCCTCGGGGGTCCTTAATAATTCACCCCTCCACTTT
D gene: TRBD1; V gene: TRBV30; clone size: once; J gene: TRBJ1-6; CDR3 length: 15; CDR3 protein: CAWSARQGGNSPLHF; CDR3 DNA: TGTGCCTGGAGTGCCCGACAGGGGGGAAATTCACCCCTCCACTTT
D gene: NA; V gene: TRBV11-2; clone size: NA; J gene: TRBJ1-2; CDR3 length: 19; CDR3 protein: CASTPLTSGRREPLYGYTF; CDR3 DNA: TGTGCCAGCACCCCACTTACATCCGGTCGGAGAGAGCCACTCTATGGCTACACCTTC
D gene: TRBD1; V gene: TRBV6-5; clone size: few; J gene: TRBJ2-1; CDR3 length: 14; CDR3 protein: CASRATGTYNEQFF; CDR3 DNA: TGTGCCAGCAGAGCGACAGGGACCTACAATGAGCAGTTCTTC
D gene: NA; V gene: TRBV27; clone size: NA; J gene: TRBJ1-5; CDR3 length: 13; CDR3 protein: CASRALTNQPQHF; CDR3 DNA: TGTGCCAGCAGAGCGTTAACGAATCAGCCCCAGCATTTT
D gene: TRBD1; V gene: TRBV28; clone size: once; J gene: TRBJ2-2; CDR3 length: 14; CDR3 protein: CASSSGQPGGELFF; CDR3 DNA: TGTGCCAGCAGTTCGGGACAGCCCGGGGGGGAGCTGTTTTTT
D gene: NA; V gene: TRBV6-6; clone size: NA; J gene: TRBJ2-4; CDR3 length: 14; CDR3 protein: CASSYGDNRNIQYF; CDR3 DNA: TGTGCCAGCAGTTATGGGGACAATCGAAACATTCAGTACTTC
D gene: TRBD2; V gene: TRBV6-1; clone size: NA; J gene: TRBJ2-2; CDR3 length: 15; CDR3 protein: CASSERTSGTGELFF; CDR3 DNA: TGTGCCAGCAGTGAGAGGACTAGCGGGACCGGGGAGCTGTTTTTT
D gene: NA; V gene: TRBV11-2; clone size: NA; J gene: TRBJ2-7; CDR3 length: 15; CDR3 protein: CASSPDGSGVYEQYF; CDR3 DNA: TGTGCCAGCAGCCCAGACGGTTCGGGGGTTTACGAGCAGTACTTC